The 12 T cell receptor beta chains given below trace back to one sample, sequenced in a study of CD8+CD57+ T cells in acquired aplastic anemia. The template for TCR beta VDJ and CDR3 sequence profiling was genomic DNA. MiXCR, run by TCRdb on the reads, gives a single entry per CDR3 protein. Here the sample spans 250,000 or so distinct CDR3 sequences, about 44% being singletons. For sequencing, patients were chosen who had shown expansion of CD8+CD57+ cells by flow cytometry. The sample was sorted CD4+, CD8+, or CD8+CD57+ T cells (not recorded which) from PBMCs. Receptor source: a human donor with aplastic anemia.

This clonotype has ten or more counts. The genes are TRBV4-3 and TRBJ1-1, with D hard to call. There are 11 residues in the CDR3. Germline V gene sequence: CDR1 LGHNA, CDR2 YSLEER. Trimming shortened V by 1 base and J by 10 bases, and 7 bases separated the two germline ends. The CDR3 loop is CASSQGVRAFF. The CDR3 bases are TGCGCCAGCAGCCAAGGAGTGAGAGCTTTCTTT.

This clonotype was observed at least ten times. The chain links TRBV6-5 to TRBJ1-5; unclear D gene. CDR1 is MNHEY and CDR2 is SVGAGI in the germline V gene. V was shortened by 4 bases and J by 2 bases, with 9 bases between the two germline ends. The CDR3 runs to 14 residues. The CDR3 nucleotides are TGTGCCAGCAGTTCCTCGGACCGCAATCAGCCCCAGCATTTT. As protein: CASSSSDRNQPQHF.

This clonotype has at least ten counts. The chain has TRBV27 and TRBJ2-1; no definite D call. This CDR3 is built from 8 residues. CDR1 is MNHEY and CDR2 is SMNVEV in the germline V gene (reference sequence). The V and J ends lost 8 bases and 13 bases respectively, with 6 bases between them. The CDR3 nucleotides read TGTGCCAGCCCCCCCCAGTTCTTC. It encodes CASPPQFF.

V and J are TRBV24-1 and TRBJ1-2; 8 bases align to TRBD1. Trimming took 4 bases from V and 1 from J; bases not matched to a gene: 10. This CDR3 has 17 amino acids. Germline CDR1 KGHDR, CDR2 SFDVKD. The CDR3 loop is CATSDPEGTGHNYGYTF. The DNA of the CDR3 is TGTGCCACCAGTGACCCGGAGGGGACAGGTCATAACTATGGCTACACCTTC.

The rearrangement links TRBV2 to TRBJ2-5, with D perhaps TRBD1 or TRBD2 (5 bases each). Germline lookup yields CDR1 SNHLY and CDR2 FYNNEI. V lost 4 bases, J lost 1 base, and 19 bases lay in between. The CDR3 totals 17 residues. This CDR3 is CASSGSGQGVSQETQYF. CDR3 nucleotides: TGTGCCAGCAGTGGGTCGGGCCAGGGAGTAAGCCAAGAGACCCAGTACTTC.

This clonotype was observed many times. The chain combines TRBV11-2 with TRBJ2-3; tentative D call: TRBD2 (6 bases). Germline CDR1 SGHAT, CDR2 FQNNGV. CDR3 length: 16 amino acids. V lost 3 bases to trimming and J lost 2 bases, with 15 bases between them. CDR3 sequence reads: CASSLMIAGSTDTQYF. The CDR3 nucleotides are TGTGCCAGCAGCTTGATGATCGCGGGGTCCACAGATACGCAGTATTTT.

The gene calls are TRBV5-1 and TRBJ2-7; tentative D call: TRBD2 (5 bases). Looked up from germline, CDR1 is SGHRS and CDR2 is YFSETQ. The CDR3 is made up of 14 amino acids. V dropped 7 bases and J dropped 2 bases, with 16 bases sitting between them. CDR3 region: CASGLGVGAYEQYF. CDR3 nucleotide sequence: TGCGCCAGCGGGCTGGGAGTCGGCGCCTACGAGCAGTACTTC.

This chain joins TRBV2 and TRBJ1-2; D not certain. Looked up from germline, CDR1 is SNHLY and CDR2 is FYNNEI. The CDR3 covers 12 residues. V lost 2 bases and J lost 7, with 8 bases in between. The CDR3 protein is CASSEFAGGYTF. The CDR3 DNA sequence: TGTGCCAGCAGTGAATTTGCCGGTGGCTACACCTTC.

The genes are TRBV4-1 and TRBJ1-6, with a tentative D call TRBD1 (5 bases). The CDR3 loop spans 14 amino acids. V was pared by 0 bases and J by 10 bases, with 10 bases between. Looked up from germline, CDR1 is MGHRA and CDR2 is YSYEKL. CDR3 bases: TGCGCCAGCAGCCAAGAGAAAGGGGCCTCACCCCTCCACTTT. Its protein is CASSQEKGASPLHF.

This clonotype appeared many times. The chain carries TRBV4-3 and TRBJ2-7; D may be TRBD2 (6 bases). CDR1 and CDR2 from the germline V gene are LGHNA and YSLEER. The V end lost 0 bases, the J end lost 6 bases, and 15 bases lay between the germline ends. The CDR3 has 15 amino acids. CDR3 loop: CASSQDWGDGTEQYF. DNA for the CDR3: TGCGCCAGCAGCCAAGATTGGGGGGATGGGACCGAGCAGTACTTC.

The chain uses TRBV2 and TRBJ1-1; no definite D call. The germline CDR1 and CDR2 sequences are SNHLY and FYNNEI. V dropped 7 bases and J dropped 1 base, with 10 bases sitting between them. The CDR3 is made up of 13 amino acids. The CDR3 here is CASNLRRNTEAFF. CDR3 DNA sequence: TGTGCCAGCAACCTCAGGAGGAACACTGAAGCTTTCTTT.

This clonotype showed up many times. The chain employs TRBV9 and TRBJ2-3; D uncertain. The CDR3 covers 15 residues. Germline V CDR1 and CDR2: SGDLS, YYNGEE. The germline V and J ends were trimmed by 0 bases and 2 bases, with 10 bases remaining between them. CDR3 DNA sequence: TGTGCCAGCAGCGTAGGGGTCGCGGTCACAGATACGCAGTATTTT. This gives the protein CASSVGVAVTDTQYF.